This T cell receptor beta chain was observed in a study of T cell responses to AZD1222 COVID-19 vaccine (dated by TCRdb to the early 2020s). About the study as a whole: AZD1222 recipients given second doses at about 4 weeks or at about 12 weeks were pooled, since spike-specific TCR depth and breadth were not found to differ between the two schedules. TCR sequencing was performed for fewer than 250 trial participants, of whom about 200 were given two doses of AZD1222 and around 26 were given two doses of MenACWY control vaccine. Trial participants were enrolled into age subgroups of 18-55, 56-69 and 70-plus years, which contained 148, 28 and 57 TCR-sequenced participants, respectively.

The meaning of the sample's time point label: baseline before first vaccination. Samples from vaccinated people were obtained from the UK trials COV001 and COV002, which included a single-blind randomized controlled phase 2/3 trial of AZD1222 (ChAdOx1 nCoV-19) in healthy adults. For TCRbeta chain sequencing, PBMC samples from trial participants were taken at day 0 and at day 28 after the second dose. The study at large found these results: A significant rise in spike-specific TCR breadth and depth was observed after two AZD1222 doses relative to day 0 and relative to MenACWY recipients. Epitopes outside the regions mutated in the B.1.351 and B.1.1.7 variants were reportedly recognized by nearly half of the unique spike-specific TCRs. Because no day 14 peak-response samples were available, repertoires were characterized only after the peak T cell response. Conclusions about previously exposed vaccinees are limited, since just a handful of AZD1222 recipients were seropositive for SARS-CoV-2 at baseline. Most participants were white British and females outnumbered males, and the authors suggested that clonal diversity may have been underestimated. In the small 56-69-year group, the increase in depth fell short of significance, most likely because of low power. The whole spike protein was spanned by vaccine-associated CD4 TCRs, and dominant responses were seen in regions 160-218 and 743-854.

The CDR3 regions of human TCRbeta chains were subjected to immunosequencing. As for how the authors treated the data: Repertoire TCRs were matched against a reference library of SARS-CoV-2-specific TCRs generated with the MIRA antigen-specificity platform. Breadth meant the fraction of unique TCRs that were SARS-CoV-2-associated, whereas depth meant the fraction of total T cells that were SARS-CoV-2-associated. Each spike-specific TCR was assigned to its reactive spike region and to a CD4 or CD8 class using the MIRA data. Log10-transformed breadth and depth values were compared by one-way ANOVA with Sidak's multiple comparisons tests. TCRdb carries this immuneACCESS record with in-frame sequences only. Its versions omit some clonotypes, under half of them owing to an unresolved V gene in the studies checked, with the rest unexplained. V and J calls and clone size come straight from that table; D and trimming were deduced from the DNA. The sample profile shows over 150,000 clones; around nine tenths of them were found once. In total, the top ten clones hold approximately 20% of the sample.

Notes on this clone: Its binding antigen is unknown. No per-base quality is available; no much larger clone lies one base away.

The germline V gene (reference sequence) yields GTSNPN for CDR1 and SVGIG for CDR2. From cysteine to phenylalanine, the CDR3 is 14 amino acids long. The read is trimmed to its CDR3 DNA, 42 bases read in frame from base 1. V drops 4 bases and J drops 0 bases, leaving 10 bases in between. The V and J genes are TRBV30 and TRBJ2-1, and possibly TRBD2, on 5 matching bases. The source was peripheral blood, collected on day 0 of AZD1222 vaccination. This clonotype was sampled from an adult in good health. The DNA sequence is TGTGCCTGGAAATTAGGGAGCTCCTACAATGAGCAGTTCTTC. Its translation reads: CAWKLGSSYNEQFF.